The rows below give T cell receptor beta chains drawn from one sample of a study of radiotherapy plus CTLA-4 blockade in lung cancer. The repertoire was sequenced with immunoSEQ multiplex PCR; TCRdb's copy has only in-frame clones and lacks some. The repertoire holds approximately 48,000 clones, approximately 85% seen once, with around 4.9% in the top ten. The sequences come from peripheral blood, collected from a patient treated with radiotherapy plus ipilimumab. Receptors originate from a human donor with non-small cell lung cancer whose response to radiotherapy plus ipilimumab could not be evaluated. Each CDR3 is given with its conserved first and last residue. Each record gives: J gene, V gene, CDR3 protein.

j_call: TRBJ2-7; v_call: TRBV7-9; cdr3_aa: CASSFQAYEQYF
j_call: TRBJ2-1; v_call: TRBV18; cdr3_aa: CASSPGVPGGFLGEQFF
j_call: TRBJ1-5; v_call: TRBV19; cdr3_aa: CASGTGRQGLSNQPQHF
j_call: TRBJ2-2; v_call: TRBV5-1; cdr3_aa: CASSPGTGDTGELFF
j_call: TRBJ2-7; v_call: TRBV4-2; cdr3_aa: CASSQVSSGMNEQYF
j_call: TRBJ1-6; v_call: TRBV14; cdr3_aa: CASSRQGFSPLHF
j_call: TRBJ2-5; v_call: TRBV7-9; cdr3_aa: CASSSGIDGTGGQETQYF
j_call: TRBJ2-1; v_call: TRBV28; cdr3_aa: CASTTLKGGKEQFF
j_call: TRBJ2-1; v_call: TRBV28; cdr3_aa: CASSSPLDSISPFF
j_call: TRBJ2-2; v_call: TRBV11-3; cdr3_aa: CASSLRVASNTGELFF
j_call: TRBJ1-5; v_call: TRBV5-1; cdr3_aa: CASSLEGAGSNQPQHF
j_call: TRBJ1-2; v_call: TRBV28; cdr3_aa: CASTPGWQTNYGYTF
j_call: TRBJ2-1; v_call: TRBV5-1; cdr3_aa: CASSLGGGLAGNEQFF
j_call: TRBJ2-7; v_call: TRBV4-3; cdr3_aa: CASSLTPSGRYEQYF
j_call: TRBJ2-2; v_call: TRBV13; cdr3_aa: CASSERLAGLTGELFF
j_call: TRBJ1-1; v_call: TRBV27; cdr3_aa: CASSPEVGNTEAFF
j_call: TRBJ2-7; v_call: TRBV5-1; cdr3_aa: CASSSEWSFNEQYF
j_call: TRBJ2-7; v_call: TRBV5-1; cdr3_aa: CASSKGQGAYEQYF
j_call: TRBJ2-1; v_call: TRBV11-2; cdr3_aa: CASRRPGSNEQFF
j_call: TRBJ1-4; v_call: TRBV5-4; cdr3_aa: CASSPGGATEGEKLFF
j_call: TRBJ2-1; v_call: TRBV4-3; cdr3_aa: CASSQGTGAHSYNEQFF
j_call: TRBJ1-5; v_call: TRBV4-1; cdr3_aa: CASSQALWYSNQPQHF
j_call: TRBJ2-7; v_call: TRBV5-1; cdr3_aa: CASSLEGGSGEQYF
j_call: TRBJ2-1; v_call: TRBV7-7; cdr3_aa: CASSLDTGYNEQFF
j_call: TRBJ1-1; v_call: TRBV7-2; cdr3_aa: CASRLRQNTEAFF
j_call: TRBJ2-5; v_call: TRBV18; cdr3_aa: CASSGAGTAETQYF
j_call: TRBJ2-7; v_call: TRBV4-3; cdr3_aa: CASSQDFGSSYEQYF
j_call: TRBJ1-1; v_call: TRBV4-1; cdr3_aa: CASSQDQPWTGTEAFF
j_call: TRBJ2-5; v_call: TRBV5-1; cdr3_aa: CASARDSQKETQYF
j_call: TRBJ1-6; v_call: TRBV29-1; cdr3_aa: CSVSTGFNSPLHF
j_call: TRBJ1-1; v_call: TRBV6-5; cdr3_aa: CASSDWSQIRAFF
j_call: TRBJ2-2; v_call: TRBV27; cdr3_aa: CASSLGLAANTGELFF
j_call: TRBJ1-5; v_call: TRBV7-9; cdr3_aa: CASSPGNNQPQHF
j_call: TRBJ2-3; v_call: TRBV29-1; cdr3_aa: CSVRNPGQGITDTQYF
j_call: TRBJ2-7; v_call: TRBV5-6; cdr3_aa: CASSLDEGGGYEQYF
j_call: TRBJ1-5; v_call: TRBV19; cdr3_aa: CASSTNPISHQPQHF
j_call: TRBJ2-7; v_call: TRBV5-8; cdr3_aa: CASSWGPKGTRNEQYF
j_call: TRBJ2-3; v_call: TRBV7-9; cdr3_aa: CASSLYGSGLTDTQYF
j_call: TRBJ2-3; v_call: TRBV30; cdr3_aa: CAWSVLAGVADTQYF
j_call: TRBJ1-2; v_call: TRBV6-5; cdr3_aa: CASSYIGLGRPDGYTF
j_call: TRBJ2-2; v_call: TRBV18; cdr3_aa: CASSPGTVYTGELFF
j_call: TRBJ1-5; v_call: TRBV27; cdr3_aa: CASRRTGGNQPQHF
j_call: TRBJ2-4; v_call: TRBV5-4; cdr3_aa: CASSEGGIQYF
j_call: TRBJ1-4; v_call: TRBV6-6; cdr3_aa: CASSYPDRTNEKLFF
j_call: TRBJ1-5; v_call: TRBV27; cdr3_aa: CASSPLDMNQPQHF
j_call: TRBJ2-1; v_call: TRBV19; cdr3_aa: CASSLSSLYNEQFF
j_call: NA; v_call: TRBV11-2; cdr3_aa: CASSLDHRAVYEQYF
j_call: TRBJ2-7; v_call: TRBV20-1; cdr3_aa: CSAGDSYEQYF
j_call: TRBJ2-2; v_call: TRBV7-9; cdr3_aa: CASSLGDSTNTGELFF
j_call: TRBJ2-3; v_call: TRBV7-9; cdr3_aa: CASSSMAKRAGSTARQYF
j_call: TRBJ1-6; v_call: TRBV7-9; cdr3_aa: CASSPVGTGGSPLHF